The 31 T cell receptor beta chains given below trace back to one sample, sequenced in a study of radiotherapy plus CTLA-4 blockade in lung cancer. Data came from immunoSEQ multiplex PCR; TCRdb stores just in-frame clones and leaves some out. The table has 45,000 to 75,000 clones, over 70% seen once. The source material was peripheral blood, sampled from a patient treated with radiotherapy plus ipilimumab. These receptors were obtained from a human donor with non-small cell lung cancer who had a partial response to radiotherapy plus ipilimumab.

V gene TRBV14 combines with J gene TRBJ2-2; D is unclear. The CDR3 is 12 amino acids. Germline assignment: CDR1 SGHDN and CDR2 FVKESK. Trimming shortened V by 5 bases and J by 8 bases, and 9 bases separated the two germline ends. CDR3 DNA: TGTGCCAGCAGCGCTCGGTGGGGGGAGCTGTTTTTT. Its translation is CASSARWGELFF. The complete variable domain, with remaining parts taken from reference TRBV14 and TRBJ2-2, reads EAGVTQFPSHSVIEKGQTVTLRCDPISGHDNLYWYRRVMGKEIKFLLHFVKESKQDESGMPNNRFLAERTGGTYSTLKVQPAELEDSGVYFCASSARWGELFFGEGSRLTVL.

The chain couples TRBV5-1 to TRBJ2-5, with 7 bases fitting TRBD1. CDR1 is SGHRS and CDR2 is YFSETQ in the germline V gene. The V segment lost 4 bases and the J segment 1 base; nucleotides outside the gene matches: 16. This CDR3 has 18 amino acids. Here the CDR3 reads CASSLGTENPLFQETQYF. CDR3 in DNA: TGCGCCAGCAGCCTCGGGACAGAGAACCCACTATTCCAAGAGACCCAGTACTTC.

The chain is built from TRBV6-1 and TRBJ1-3; D might be TRBD1 (5 bases). In germline, CDR1 is MNHNS, CDR2 SASEGT. This CDR3 has 15 amino acids. V lost 2 bases and J lost 2, with 10 bases in between. The CDR3, as DNA: TGTGCCAGCAGTGAAATCGGGGGGGCTGGAAACACCATATATTTT. Its protein is CASSEIGGAGNTIYF.

The chain employs TRBV9 and TRBJ1-3; D call uncertain. V was clipped by 0 bases and J by 1 base, with 2 bases between them. Per the germline V gene, CDR1 is SGDLS and CDR2 is YYNGEE. The CDR3 is made up of 13 amino acids. The CDR3 DNA follows: TGTGCCAGCAGCGTAGCTTCTGGAAACACCATATATTTT. Translated: CASSVASGNTIYF.

The chain is built from TRBV4-2 and TRBJ1-3; D is perhaps TRBD1 (6 bases). This CDR3 has 16 amino acids. V lost 1 base and J 4 bases, leaving 14 bases between the germline ends. Per the germline V gene, CDR1 is LGHNA and CDR2 is YNFKEQ. CDR3 region: CASSQAGGATGNTIYF. The CDR3 DNA reads TGTGCCAGCAGCCAAGCCGGGGGGGCGACGGGAAACACCATATATTTT.

This chain connects TRBV19 to TRBJ1-2; the D gene is possibly TRBD1 (6 bases). The V end lost 5 bases, the J end lost 0 bases, and 13 bases lay between the germline ends. This CDR3 is 15 amino acids long. Germline CDR1 is LNHDA and CDR2 is SQIVND (reference sequence). CDR3 sequence: CASSLDSRTNYGYTF. The CDR3 bases are TGTGCCAGTAGTCTGGACAGCCGTACTAACTATGGCTACACCTTC.

V is TRBV28 and J is TRBJ2-2, with TRBD2 as a possible D gene (5 bases). Between the trimmed V and J ends, which lost 3 bases and 7 bases, there was a span of 15 bases. The CDR3 covers 15 residues. Germline CDR1 reads MDHEN; CDR2 reads SYDVKM. DNA for the CDR3: TGTGCCAGCAGTTTCGCCGGCAGGCGGGTCGGGGAGCTGTTTTTT. This gives the protein CASSFAGRRVGELFF. The whole variable domain, remainder taken from reference TRBV28 and TRBJ2-2, is DVKVTQSSRYLVKRTGEKVFLECVQDMDHENMFWYRQDPGLGLRLIYFSYDVKMKEKGDIPEGYSVSREKKERFSLILESASTNQTSMYLCASSFAGRRVGELFFGEGSRLTVL.

As DNA, the CDR3 is TGTGCCAGCTCACCACCCTTGGGTTTGGGCGATCAGCCCCAGCATTTT. Translated: CASSPPLGLGDQPQHF. This rearrangement joins TRBV18 to TRBJ1-5, with unresolved D. In germline, CDR1 is KGHSH, CDR2 LQKENI. CDR3 length: 16 amino acids. V was clipped by 0 bases and J by 5 bases, with 14 bases between them.

V usage is TRBV27 and J usage is TRBJ1-1, with D unclear. Germline loops: CDR1 MNHEY, CDR2 SMNVEV (reference sequence). CDR3 length: 15 residues. V lost 2 bases and J lost 1, with 11 bases in between. The CDR3 sequence: CASSLIGNWNTEAFF. DNA for the CDR3: TGTGCCAGCAGTTTAATCGGGAACTGGAACACTGAAGCTTTCTTT.

This rearrangement joins TRBV2 to TRBJ2-7; 8 positions agree with TRBD2. Germline CDR1 is SNHLY and CDR2 is FYNNEI. J gave up 0 bases and V 8 bases, and 3 bases lay outside the gene matches. This CDR3 is 13 amino acids long. Here the CDR3 reads CASLGGGSYEQYF. Written as DNA, the CDR3 is TGTGCCAGCCTCGGGGGGGGCTCCTACGAGCAGTACTTC. Drawing the rest from reference TRBV2 and TRBJ2-7, the complete variable domain is EPEVTQTPSHQVTQMGQEVILRCVPISNHLYFYWYRQILGQKVEFLVSFYNNEISEKSEIFDDQFSVERPDGSNFTLKIRSTKLEDSAMYFCASLGGGSYEQYFGPGTRLTVT.

This clone was seen only a few times. The chain employs TRBV4-1 and TRBJ2-7; 8 bases line up with TRBD1. Germline CDR1 MGHRA, CDR2 YSYEKL. J was trimmed by 3 bases and V by 0 bases; bases with no gene match: 1. The CDR3 length is 14 residues. CDR3 coding DNA: TGCGCCAGCAGCCAAGATGGGACAGGCTACGAGCAGTACTTC. This gives the protein CASSQDGTGYEQYF.

This clone is medium-sized by share. The V call is TRBV10-3, the J call TRBJ2-6; D not resolved. The germline CDR1 and CDR2 sequences are ENHRY and SYGVKD. This CDR3 contains 13 residues. Deletions cut 7 bases from V and 4 bases from J, with 8 bases between. CDR3: CAIMKRGANVLTF. CDR3 coding DNA: TGTGCCATCATGAAGAGAGGGGCCAACGTCCTGACTTTC.

The chain couples TRBV11-2 to TRBJ2-7; 11 nucleotides agree with TRBD1. V was pared by 4 bases and J by 2 bases, with 4 bases of the junction left unmatched. Germline V gives CDR1 SGHAT, CDR2 FQNNGV. This CDR3 has 15 amino acids. The CDR3: CASSSGTGGTYEQYF. DNA of the CDR3: TGTGCCAGCAGCTCAGGGACAGGGGGAACCTACGAGCAGTACTTC.

This clone has a handful of counts. The chain has TRBV5-4 and TRBJ1-2, with a tentative D call TRBD1 (6 bases). CDR3 length: 13 residues. V lost 4 bases, J lost 8 bases, and 15 bases lay in between. Germline CDR1 SGHNT, CDR2 YYREEE (reference sequence). Written as DNA, the CDR3 is TGTGCCAGCAGCGACTCAGGGGTCTGGGGCTACACCTTC. It yields the protein CASSDSGVWGYTF.

The CDR3 loop is CASSFGDVAAGEQYF. In DNA form, the CDR3 reads TGTGCCAGCAGCTTCGGGGACGTGGCGGCGGGGGAGCAGTACTTC. This chain joins TRBV7-8 and TRBJ2-7; a weak D match, TRBD2 (6 bases). V was cut by 3 bases and J by 7 bases, with 19 bases left in between. CDR3 length equals 15 residues. The germline V gene has CDR1 SGHVS and CDR2 FQNEAQ. Variable domain in full (rest from reference TRBV7-8 and TRBJ2-7): GAGVSQSPRYKVAKRGQDVALRCDPISGHVSLFWYQQALGQGPEFLTYFQNEAQLDKSGLPSDRFFAERPEGSVSTLKIQRTQQEDSAVYLCASSFGDVAAGEQYFGPGTRLTVT.

This clone was counted ten times or more. J is TRBJ1-1 and V is TRBV19, with a tentative D call TRBD1 (5 bases). The V gene's germline CDR1 is LNHDA and CDR2 SQIVND (reference sequence). CDR3 length: 15 residues. Trimming cost V 1 base and J 4 bases, with 13 bases left between them. The CDR3 DNA sequence: TGTGCCAGTAGTATAGTTGGAGGGGCGAGCACTGAAGCTTTCTTT. Translation gives CASSIVGGASTEAFF.

The chain is built from TRBV6-5 and TRBJ1-5, with 8 bases that match TRBD1. Trimming removed 6 bases from V and 6 bases from J; junction bases left unmatched: 1. The CDR3 loop spans 12 amino acids. From germline, CDR1 is MNHEY and CDR2 SVGAGI. This CDR3 is CASSDRGQPQHF. DNA for the CDR3: TGTGCCAGCAGCGACAGGGGTCAGCCCCAGCATTTT.

The rearrangement joins TRBV7-6 to TRBJ2-5, with 10 bases fitting TRBD2. The CDR3 extends over 15 amino acids. The V gene's germline CDR1 is SGHVS and CDR2 FNYEAQ. Unmatched junction bases numbered 5, after V lost 4 bases and J lost 3 bases. The CDR3 sequence: CASSSLLAGKETQYF. The CDR3, as DNA: TGTGCCAGCAGCTCCTTACTAGCGGGGAAAGAGACCCAGTACTTC. Supplemented by reference TRBV7-6 and TRBJ2-5, the full variable domain reads GAGVSQSPRYKVTKRGQDVALRCDPISGHVSLYWYRQALGQGPEFLTYFNYEAQQDKSGLPNDRFSAERPEGSISTLTIQRTEQRDSAMYRCASSSLLAGKETQYFGPGTRLLVL.

The rearrangement uses TRBV4-1 and TRBJ1-5; 11 bases are shared with TRBD1. The CDR3 runs 14 residues. Germline lookup yields CDR1 MGHRA and CDR2 YSYEKL. V shed 3 bases and J 7 bases; nucleotides not matched to a gene: 2. In nucleotides, the CDR3 is TGCGCCAGCAGCCAGGGACAGGGGGACCAGCCCCAGCATTTT. This encodes CASSQGQGDQPQHF.

The V and J genes are TRBV5-1 and TRBJ1-6; D is possibly TRBD1 (6 bases). The CDR3 sequence is 16 residues long. V gave up 4 bases and J gave up 4 bases, with 15 bases separating them. Germline V CDR1 and CDR2: SGHRS, YFSETQ. The CDR3 DNA reads TGCGCCAGCAGCCCCACGGGACAAGCTTATAATTCACCCCTCCACTTT. Its protein is CASSPTGQAYNSPLHF.

This clone showed up just once. The gene calls are TRBV20-1 and TRBJ1-2; D unresolved. V lost 3 bases and J 8 bases, leaving 10 bases between the germline ends. CDR3 length: 11 amino acids. Germline V gene sequence: CDR1 DFQATT, CDR2 SNEGSKA (reference sequence). The DNA for the CDR3 is TGCAGTGCTAGTCAAGGAGGGGGCTACACCTTC. Translated: CSASQGGGYTF.

This clone appeared a single time. The chain recombines TRBV19 with TRBJ1-6, with D unclear. Trimming removed 6 bases at V and 0 bases at J, with 12 bases between. The CDR3 is made up of 16 amino acids. Germline CDR1 LNHDA, CDR2 SQIVND (reference sequence). CDR3 protein: CASSRGESSYNSPLHF. The CDR3 DNA reads as TGTGCCAGTAGCCGGGGTGAAAGCTCCTATAATTCACCCCTCCACTTT.

The rearrangement links TRBV5-1 to TRBJ2-7, with TRBD1 as a possible D gene (5 bases). V dropped 2 bases and J dropped 5 bases, with 20 bases sitting between them. Germline CDR1 and CDR2: SGHRS and YFSETQ. The CDR3 totals 16 residues. CDR3 residues: CASSLTPPGQGNEQYF. DNA of the CDR3: TGCGCCAGCAGCTTAACCCCTCCAGGGCAAGGGAACGAGCAGTACTTC.

The chain carries TRBV29-1 and TRBJ2-3; possibly TRBD2 for D (5 bases). The germline V and J ends were trimmed by 8 bases and 0 bases, with 15 bases remaining between them. The V gene's germline CDR1 is SQVTM and CDR2 ANQGSEA. The CDR3 spans 14 residues. The CDR3 reads CSLSGGWSTDTQYF. The CDR3, as DNA: TGCAGCCTCTCGGGCGGGTGGAGCACAGATACGCAGTATTTT.

The V and J genes are TRBV19 and TRBJ2-3, with 8 bases fitting TRBD1. The ends lost 2 bases at V and 2 bases at J; junction bases unmatched: 3. CDR3 size: 15 residues. Germline V gives CDR1 LNHDA, CDR2 SQIVND (reference sequence). CDR3 bases: TGTGCCAGTAGTATACAGGGGGCGGTCACAGATACGCAGTATTTT. It specifies CASSIQGAVTDTQYF.

As for this clone: At the DNA level, this CDR3 is encoded by other sequences in the same sample as well. V and J are TRBV28 and TRBJ2-7; no firm D call. The V gene's germline CDR1 is MDHEN and CDR2 SYDVKM. V was shortened by 3 bases and J by 0 bases, with 3 bases between the two germline ends. The CDR3 is made up of 12 amino acids. CDR3 sequence: CASSFSSYEQYF. The DNA of the CDR3 is TGTGCCAGCAGTTTCAGCTCCTACGAGCAGTACTTC.

This clone was recorded a few times. This chain uses TRBV6-6 with TRBJ1-1; no clear D. The CDR3 extends over 14 amino acids. V gave up 6 bases and J gave up 0 bases, with 11 bases separating them. From germline, CDR1 is MNHNY and CDR2 SVGAGI (reference sequence). CDR3 loop: CASSLIDLNTEAFF. The CDR3, as DNA: TGTGCCAGCAGCTTAATTGACTTGAACACTGAAGCTTTCTTT.

The chain has TRBV6-6 and TRBJ1-4, with TRBD1 matching over 10 bases. This CDR3 has 15 amino acids. CDR1 MNHNY and CDR2 SVGAGI come from the germline V gene (reference sequence). Unmatched junction bases numbered 1, after V lost 0 bases and J lost 6 bases. CDR3 nucleotides: TGTGCCAGCAGTTACTCTGGGACAGGGGATGAAAAACTGTTTTTT. This sequence encodes CASSYSGTGDEKLFF.

The rearrangement joins TRBV2 to TRBJ2-7; 8 bases align to TRBD1. Germline V gives CDR1 SNHLY, CDR2 FYNNEI. The ends lost 5 bases at V and 5 bases at J; junction bases unmatched: 14. The CDR3 runs to 16 residues. The CDR3 DNA reads as TGTGCCAGCAGTAACAACGGAGGGGACAGGCAGGACGAGCAGTACTTC. Its translation: CASSNNGGDRQDEQYF.

The genes are TRBV6-5 and TRBJ2-3; 8 bases are a match to TRBD2. From germline, CDR1 is MNHEY and CDR2 SVGAGI. The CDR3 contains 14 residues. J gave up 6 bases and V 4 bases, and 6 bases lay outside the gene matches. Here the CDR3 DNA reads TGTGCCAGCAGTTTTGCGGGAGGTTCGGATACGCAGTATTTT. It is translated as CASSFAGGSDTQYF.

The rearrangement uses TRBV11-2 and TRBJ1-6, with no clear D. Germline lookup yields CDR1 SGHAT and CDR2 FQNNGV. V was shortened by 0 bases and J by 3 bases, with 12 bases between the two germline ends. There are 17 residues in the CDR3. CDR3 bases: TGTGCCAGCAGCTTAGAACGGGAATTTTTCTATAATTCACCCCTCCACTTT. Translating gives CASSLEREFFYNSPLHF.